The sequence of this TCR beta chain was determined in a study of post-analysis software for immune sequencing data. The study's findings and limits: Comparison with controls showed significantly lower normalized Chao1 diversity in multiple sclerosis patients. When patients were compared with controls, four or five TRBV segments were more frequent, TRBV5-6, TRBV5-1 and TRBV20-1 among them.

A word on this clonotype: Its antigen is not identified.

The CDR3 is made up of 16 amino acids. Germline CDR1 is SGHDT and CDR2 is YYEEEE. The V gene lost 0 bases and the J gene lost 1 base, with 13 bases spanning the gap. Each TCR beta cDNA library carried unique molecular identifiers. With 1 to 10 million T cells as the source, roughly 500,000 cDNA molecules resulted. TCRdb redid the calling of the PCR reads with MiXCR, one entry per CDR3 protein. This table has about 820,000 distinct CDR3 sequences, about 50% appearing once. The sample was blood. The source is a girl between 5 and 17 years old with multiple sclerosis. The chain recombines TRBV5-6 with TRBJ1-2; possible D gene TRBD1, 5 bases. The CDR3 coding sequence is TGTGCCAGCAGCTTGGCCGGGCAGGGTAATAACTATGGCTACACCTTC. Its translation is CASSLAGQGNNYGYTF.